This T cell receptor beta chain was observed in a study of control samples from healthy donors and cancer patients. Generated by immunoSEQ multiplex PCR, the TCRdb table keeps only in-frame clones and is missing some. The sample lists about 170,000 clones; around 90% were seen once. The ends lost 2 bases at V and 6 bases at J; junction bases unmatched: 10. This CDR3 comprises 15 residues. The V gene's germline CDR1 is LNHDA and CDR2 SQIVND (reference sequence). Sequencing was performed on blood. The rearrangement uses TRBV19 and TRBJ2-7, with 7 bases identical to TRBD1. The sequence came from a woman aged 35 to 49 in good health. The CDR3 sequence: CASSIRAGGSREQYF. The CDR3, as DNA: TGTGCCAGTAGTATAAGGGCAGGGGGTTCTCGCGAGCAGTACTTC. Complete variable domain (other parts from reference TRBV19 and TRBJ2-7): DGGITQSPKYLFRKEGQNVTLSCEQNLNHDAMYWYRQDPGQGLRLIYYSQIVNDFQKGDIAEGYSVSREKKESFPLTVTSAQKNPTAFYLCASSIRAGGSREQYFGPGTRLTVT.